This T cell receptor (beta chain) comes out of a study of molecular identifiers for immune sequencing clone quantification. The CDR3 extends over 15 amino acids. CDR1 is MDHEN, CDR2 SYDVKM, per germline. Both previously described methods and listed TCR primers were employed to make bulk TCR libraries. TCRdb reprocessed the PCR reads via MiXCR and lists one record per CDR3 protein. The table shows approximately 550,000 distinct CDR3 sequences, with around 25% occurring only once. Study-level findings and limits: In naive cells, clones above 20 RNA copies held under 1% of molecules, whereas in effector cells they held over 98%.

A remark on this clonotype: The antigen remains undetermined. Relative to the germline gene, one junction end is altered; a read error may explain this.

Material for sequencing was naive CD8+ T cells from blood, with Jurkat cell RNA spiked in. Subset in this sample: FACS-sorted CD8+CD4-CCR7+CD45RA+ naive T cells. The chain links TRBV28 to TRBJ1-1; perhaps TRBD1 as D (5 bases). The sequence came from a human donor in good health. Some libraries in this study had Jurkat cell RNA spiked in. The CDR3 DNA reads TGTGTCAGCAGTTTACTGACAGCGGGAAGCACTGAAGCTTTCTTT. Translated, it gives CVSSLLTAGSTEAFF.